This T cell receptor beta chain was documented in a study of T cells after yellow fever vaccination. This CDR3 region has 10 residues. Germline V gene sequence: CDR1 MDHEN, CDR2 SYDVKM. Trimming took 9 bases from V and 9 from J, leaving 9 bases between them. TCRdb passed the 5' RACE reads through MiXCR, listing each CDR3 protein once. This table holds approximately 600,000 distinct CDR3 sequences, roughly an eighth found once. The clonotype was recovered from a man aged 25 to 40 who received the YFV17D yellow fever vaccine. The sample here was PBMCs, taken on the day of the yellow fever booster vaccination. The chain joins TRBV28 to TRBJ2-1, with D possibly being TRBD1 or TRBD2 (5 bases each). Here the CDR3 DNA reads TGTGCCAGGGGGACGGGTGAGCAGTTCTTC. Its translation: CARGTGEQFF.